A single sample gave rise to the 3 T cell receptor beta chains below, sequenced in a study of T cell repertoires in cytomegalovirus infection. Their recognized antigens are unknown. TCRdb called the reads again in MiXCR, with one record for every CDR3 protein. The data show some 800,000 distinct CDR3 sequences, with 29% seen just once and around 14% held by the top ten. The input for sequencing was cultured CD8+ T cells from PBMCs, taken from culture after CMV antigen stimulation. Receptors were obtained from a human donor in good health (CMV status not recorded). Some clones in this sample may be carry-over from other donors' samples.

This clonotype was seen more than once but under ten times. The CDR3, as DNA: TGTGCCAGCACCCAGTGGCCAGGTCTAGCGACCGGGGAGCTGTTTTTT. Amino acid sequence: CASTQWPGLATGELFF. This rearrangement joins TRBV6-1 to TRBJ2-2, with D possibly being TRBD2 (6 bases). The CDR3 is 16 residues long. Germline assignment: CDR1 MNHNS and CDR2 SASEGT. Trimming cost V 7 bases and J 5 bases, with 20 bases left between them.

The chain joins TRBV4-1 to TRBJ2-5; D gene unclear. Trimming shortened V by 4 bases and J by 1 base, and 16 bases separated the two germline ends. Germline V gene lookup returns CDR1 MGHRA and CDR2 YSYEKL. This CDR3 has 16 residues. The CDR3 bases are TGCGCCAGCAGCCGATCTGATCCCGGGCCCCAAGAGACCCAGTACTTC. Protein product: CASSRSDPGPQETQYF.

There are a few counts of this clonotype. The chain employs TRBV12-3 or TRBV12-4 and TRBJ1-6, with 7 bases aligning to TRBD1. This CDR3 is built from 16 residues. V shed 3 bases, J shed 7 bases, and the junction held 9 bases outside the gene matches. CDR3 protein: CASSLGRGPGNSPLHF. The CDR3 nucleotides read TGTGCCAGCAGTTTGGGTAGGGGGCCAGGCAATTCACCCCTCCACTTT.